This T cell receptor (beta chain) was documented in a study of blood T cell repertoires in COVID-19. Study as a whole: The samples span acute and convalescent COVID-19 from the United States, Italy and Spain. PBMCs, B-cell-depleted T cells, or T cells provided the cDNA or gDNA that made up the material.

Trimming removed 3 bases from V and 8 bases from J; junction bases left unmatched: 4. The germline gives CDR1 KGHSH, CDR2 LQKENI. The CDR3 is made up of 15 amino acids. Using immunoSEQ multiplex PCR, the repertoire was profiled, and TCRdb retains in-frame clones only, with some absent. This table holds around 180,000 clones, roughly nine tenths found once. A word on this clone: The same CDR3 also results from other DNA sequences found in this sample.

The sequence was obtained from a man aged 65 to 79 with active or convalescent COVID-19. The chain links TRBV18 to TRBJ2-1, with 13 bases lining up with TRBD2. Sequenced input: peripheral blood. CDR3 sequence reads: CASSPRLAGGYEQFF. In DNA form, the CDR3 reads TGTGCCAGCTCACCTCGACTAGCGGGGGGTTATGAGCAGTTCTTC.